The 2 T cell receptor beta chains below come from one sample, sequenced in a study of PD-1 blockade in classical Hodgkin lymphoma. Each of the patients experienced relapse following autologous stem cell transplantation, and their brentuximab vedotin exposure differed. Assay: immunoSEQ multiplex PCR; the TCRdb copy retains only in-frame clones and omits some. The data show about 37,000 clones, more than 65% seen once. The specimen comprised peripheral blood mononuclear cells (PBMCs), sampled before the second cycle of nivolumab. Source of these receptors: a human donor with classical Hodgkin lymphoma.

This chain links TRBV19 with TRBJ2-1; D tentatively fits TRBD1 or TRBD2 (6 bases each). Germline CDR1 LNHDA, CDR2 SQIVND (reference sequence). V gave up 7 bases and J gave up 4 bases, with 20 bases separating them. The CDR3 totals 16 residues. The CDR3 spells CASTPGGGVGYNEQFF. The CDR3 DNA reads TGTGCCAGTACCCCCGGGGGCGGGGTAGGGTACAATGAGCAGTTCTTC. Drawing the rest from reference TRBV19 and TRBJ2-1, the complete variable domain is DGGITQSPKYLFRKEGQNVTLSCEQNLNHDAMYWYRQDPGQGLRLIYYSQIVNDFQKGDIAEGYSVSREKKESFPLTVTSAQKNPTAFYLCASTPGGGVGYNEQFFGPGTRLTVL.

In DNA form, the CDR3 reads TGTGCCACCAGCAGCAAGGGGGGCCATACAGATACGCAGTATTTT. Translating it yields CATSSKGGHTDTQYF. The chain uses TRBV15 and TRBJ2-3; perhaps D is TRBD1 or TRBD2 (6 bases each). The CDR3 totals 15 residues. CDR1 is LNHNV and CDR2 is YYDKDF in the germline V gene (reference sequence). Trimming left V 3 bases short and J 3 bases short, with 13 bases between. The variable domain in full, completed from reference TRBV15 and TRBJ2-3, reads DAMVIQNPRYQVTQFGKPVTLSCSQTLNHNVMYWYQQKSSQAPKLLFHYYDKDFNNEADTPDNFQSRRPNTSFCFLDIRSPGLGDTAMYLCATSSKGGHTDTQYFGPGTRLTVL.